A selection of T cell receptor beta chains follows, all from one sample in a study of identical twins. Each CDR3 protein is one row after TCRdb ran MiXCR on the 5' RACE reads. The table has 750,000 to 950,000 distinct CDR3 sequences, around an eighth seen once. These data also featured in a second study, about yellow fever vaccine responses in identical twins.

Sample: PBMCs. These receptor sequences come from a woman in her late teens or twenties in good health. The conserved cysteine and the conserved F or W are not part of the CDR3 here.

J gene	V gene	CDR3 protein
TRBJ2-7	TRBV19	ASSMGRDGRAYEQY
TRBJ2-1	TRBV14	ASSQSPLAGYNEQF
TRBJ2-1	TRBV11-2	ASSLVTSGWNEQF
TRBJ1-1	TRBV10-3	AISDGSTEAF
TRBJ2-2	TRBV20-1	SARAGGDISTGELF
TRBJ1-5	TRBV12-3/TRBV12-4	ASSGTVNQPQH
TRBJ2-3	TRBV10-3	AISERLAGITDTQY
TRBJ1-2	TRBV20-1	SARGYLEDGYT
TRBJ2-3	TRBV4-1	ASSQEQSSRGGTETQY
TRBJ2-7	TRBV12-5	ASGLGLKSYEQY
TRBJ2-5	TRBV5-1	AASRGDQETQY
TRBJ1-1	TRBV5-6	ASSLVGRGPNTEAF
TRBJ2-2	TRBV7-8	ASSSGGGPDTGELF
TRBJ1-4	TRBV20-1	SARADQGRVDEKLF